This T cell receptor beta chain was profiled in a study of cytomegalovirus exposure and HLA in healthy donors. About the study: HLA-typed donors contributed 80 million or so unique TCRs, which were held in an early data release. Broader study findings: By HLA locus, TCR association rates varied in a later analysis, with DRB1 showing the most and HLA-C the fewest. The investigators catalogued 160 or so TCR beta chains as cytomegalovirus-associated.

In the case of this clone: Antigen unknown.

Amplification used 60 Vbeta primers and 13 Jbeta primers. Libraries were prepared by immunoSEQ multiplex PCR; TCRdb keeps only in-frame clonotypes and omits some of them. The sample yields over 150,000 clones, about 81% seen once. J gave up 3 bases and V 5 bases, and 7 bases lay outside the gene matches. CDR1 MDHEN and CDR2 SYDVKM come from the germline V gene. There are 15 residues in the CDR3. Sequencing was performed on PBMCs. This TCR was sampled from a woman aged 25 to 39 in good health and CMV-seronegative. The chain carries TRBV28 and TRBJ1-5; 7 bases match TRBD1. The CDR3 region is CASSIIQGFNQPQHF. The CDR3, as DNA: TGTGCCAGCAGTATAATACAGGGGTTCAATCAGCCCCAGCATTTT.